The 27 T cell receptor beta chains reported below all come from one sample, sequenced in a study of blood T cell repertoires in COVID-19. Profiled with immunoSEQ multiplex PCR; TCRdb holds only in-frame clones, not every one. The sample includes 250,000 or so clones, about 90% of them seen just once. Sequenced material: peripheral blood. These receptors were collected from a man aged 55 to 70 with acute or convalescent COVID-19.

The V call is TRBV5-4, the J call TRBJ2-1, with 7 positions matching TRBD2. This CDR3 spans 15 amino acids. Looked up from germline, CDR1 is SGHNT and CDR2 is YYREEE (reference sequence). V was clipped by 2 bases and J by 7 bases; unmatched bases: 9. The CDR3 sequence: CASSFDREAQNEQFF. The DNA for the CDR3 is TGTGCCAGCAGCTTTGACCGGGAGGCCCAGAATGAGCAGTTCTTC.

V and J are TRBV9 and TRBJ1-1; D gene unclear. Germline V gene sequence: CDR1 SGDLS, CDR2 YYNGEE. Trimming removed 3 bases at V and 5 bases at J, with 14 bases between. The CDR3 contains 14 residues. For the CDR3, the DNA is TGTGCCAGCAGCGCCCCCTCCCAGGTGACTGAAGCTTTCTTT. Its protein is CASSAPSQVTEAFF.

The chain carries TRBV4-2 and TRBJ2-3; 11 bases line up with TRBD2. The V gene end was trimmed by 6 bases and the J gene end by 2 bases; junction bases not matched to a gene: 10. Germline assignment: CDR1 LGHNA and CDR2 YNFKEQ. The length of the CDR3 is 17 residues. The CDR3 loop reads CASRGPGLADPTDTQYF. The DNA for the CDR3 is TGTGCCAGCAGGGGCCCGGGACTAGCGGACCCCACAGATACGCAGTATTTT.

The V and J genes are TRBV30 and TRBJ2-7, with 9 bases lining up with TRBD1. Germline V CDR1 and CDR2: GTSNPN, SVGIG (reference sequence). The CDR3 runs 14 residues. V was pared by 5 bases and J by 6 bases, with 11 bases of the junction left unmatched. The CDR3 here is CAWGDRARFAEQYF. Written as DNA, the CDR3 is TGTGCCTGGGGGGACAGGGCGCGGTTCGCCGAGCAGTACTTC.

The chain carries TRBV11-3 and TRBJ1-4, with a tentative D call TRBD1 (5 bases). CDR3 length: 16 amino acids. Trimming took off 0 bases at V and 6 bases at J, with 14 bases between the two ends. Germline V gives CDR1 SGHNT, CDR2 YENEEA. CDR3: CASSLDNTAGHEKLFF. CDR3 nucleotide sequence: TGTGCCAGCAGCTTAGATAATACGGCAGGGCATGAAAAACTGTTTTTT.

V usage is TRBV28 and J usage is TRBJ2-3, with 12 bases fitting TRBD2. V gave up 3 bases and J gave up 3 bases; unmatched junction bases: 1. The CDR3 runs to 15 residues. Per the germline V gene, CDR1 is MDHEN and CDR2 is SYDVKM. The CDR3 DNA sequence: TGTGCCAGCAGTTTGACTAGCGGGAGTACAGATACGCAGTATTTT. Its translation is CASSLTSGSTDTQYF.

In this sample, this clone turned up once. The chain carries TRBV11-2 and TRBJ2-7; 7 bases match TRBD2. This CDR3 region has 15 residues. Germline V lookup: CDR1 SGHAT, CDR2 FQNNGV. The V gene end was trimmed by 0 bases and the J gene end by 5 bases; junction bases not matched to a gene: 7. The CDR3 region has the DNA TGTGCCAGCAGCTTAGACGGGGGGAGGGGCGACGAGCAGTACTTC. As protein: CASSLDGGRGDEQYF.

The chain links TRBV29-1 to TRBJ1-1; D possibly corresponds to TRBD1 (5 bases). The V gene's germline CDR1 is SQVTM and CDR2 ANQGSEA. The CDR3 covers 13 residues. Trimming removed 7 bases at V and 2 bases at J, with 14 bases between. The CDR3 DNA sequence: TGCAGCGCCCGGCGGGGGGTTAACACTGAAGCTTTCTTT. It codes for CSARRGVNTEAFF.

This clone was counted at least ten times. This sequence joins TRBV27 and TRBJ1-2; D is unresolved. The germline CDR1 and CDR2 sequences are MNHEY and SMNVEV (reference sequence). V was pared by 5 bases and J by 4 bases, with 11 bases between. The CDR3 consists of 13 residues. The CDR3 region is CASSPLGLYGYTF. DNA for the CDR3: TGTGCCAGCAGTCCCCTTGGGCTCTATGGCTACACCTTC.

The chain is built from TRBV27 and TRBJ2-1, with a tentative D call TRBD2 (5 bases). The CDR3 runs to 14 residues. V lost 4 bases and J 3 bases, leaving 10 bases between the germline ends. Germline V CDR1 and CDR2: MNHEY, SMNVEV (reference sequence). The CDR3 coding sequence is TGTGCCAGCAGTTATTCGGGGATCTACAATGAGCAGTTCTTC. Translation: CASSYSGIYNEQFF.

The rearrangement uses TRBV28 and TRBJ2-1, with 7 bases identical to TRBD1. J gave up 7 bases and V 3 bases, and 9 bases lay outside the gene matches. Germline CDR1 is MDHEN and CDR2 is SYDVKM. The CDR3 extends over 15 amino acids. DNA of the CDR3: TGTGCCAGCAGTTTTGGGACAGCCAAATTAAATGAGCAGTTCTTC. Translated, it gives CASSFGTAKLNEQFF.

The rearrangement uses TRBV11-2 and TRBJ1-3, with D possibly being TRBD1 (5 bases). Germline V gives CDR1 SGHAT, CDR2 FQNNGV. Trimming removed 5 bases from V and 5 bases from J, with 19 bases in between. The CDR3 loop spans 16 amino acids. The CDR3 sequence is CASSQVRERRRNTIYF. The CDR3 coding sequence is TGTGCCAGCAGCCAAGTCAGGGAACGGAGAAGAAACACCATATATTTT.

V and J are TRBV28 and TRBJ2-7; 7 bases match TRBD1. The CDR3 runs 15 residues. J gave up 1 base and V 7 bases, and 10 bases lay outside the gene matches. CDR1 MDHEN and CDR2 SYDVKM come from the germline V gene. CDR3 residues: CASTPGQVRSYEQYF. The CDR3 coding sequence is TGTGCCAGCACCCCCGGACAGGTGAGATCCTACGAGCAGTACTTC.

This rearrangement joins TRBV30 to TRBJ1-1; D call uncertain. Germline CDR1 reads GTSNPN; CDR2 reads SVGIG (reference sequence). V was pared by 0 bases and J by 10 bases, with 9 bases between. The CDR3 consists of 11 residues. CDR3 bases: TGTGCCTGGAGTGTAGTCGGAGGAGCTTTCTTT. Encoded protein: CAWSVVGGAFF. The full variable domain, rest sourced from reference TRBV30 and TRBJ1-1, is SQTIHQWPATLVQPVGSPLSLECTVEGTSNPNLYWYRQAAGRGLQLLFYSVGIGQISSEVPQNLSASRPQDRQFILSSKKLLLSDSGFYLCAWSVVGGAFFGQGTRLTVV.

The rearrangement joins TRBV28 to TRBJ2-2; the match to TRBD1 covers 9 bases. The CDR3 runs 15 residues. Germline V gives CDR1 MDHEN, CDR2 SYDVKM. J lost 7 bases, V lost 4 bases, and 7 bases had no gene match. The CDR3 bases are TGTGCCAGCAGTTCGCCGGGACAGGGAGGCGGGGAGCTGTTTTTT. Its protein product is CASSSPGQGGGELFF.

This chain joins TRBV24-1 and TRBJ1-1; D gene unclear. From germline, CDR1 is KGHDR and CDR2 SFDVKD. CDR3 size: 12 residues. V shed 2 bases and J shed 11 bases, with 11 bases lying between them. CDR3: CATSDSLTRAFF. CDR3 in DNA: TGTGCCACCAGTGATTCGCTGACGAGGGCTTTCTTT.

This chain links TRBV28 with TRBJ1-5; D is perhaps TRBD1 (5 bases). With 7 bases removed from V and 3 bases from J, the gap between germline ends came to 10 bases. The CDR3 is made up of 13 amino acids. Per germline, CDR1 MDHEN and CDR2 SYDVKM. The CDR3 sequence is CASNYRPNQPQHF. CDR3 DNA sequence: TGTGCCAGCAATTACAGGCCCAATCAGCCCCAGCATTTT.

This clone was found a few times. The chain joins TRBV11-3 to TRBJ2-1; TRBD1 matches 7 bases. Germline CDR1 is SGHNT and CDR2 is YENEEA. V gave up 2 bases and J gave up 4 bases; unmatched junction bases: 8. The CDR3 is 16 amino acids. In DNA form, the CDR3 reads TGTGCCAGCAGCTTACTTGGGACAGAAAATTACAATGAGCAGTTCTTC. Translating it yields CASSLLGTENYNEQFF.

The V gene is TRBV5-1, the J gene TRBJ1-6; maybe TRBD1 (5 bases). Germline-derived CDR1 and CDR2 are SGHRS and YFSETQ. This CDR3 comprises 15 residues. V was clipped by 0 bases and J by 12 bases, with 16 bases between them. The CDR3 sequence is CASSLEGIRFGPLHF. The CDR3 region has the DNA TGCGCCAGCAGCTTGGAGGGGATAAGGTTTGGACCCCTCCACTTT.

This rearrangement joins TRBV28 to TRBJ1-6, with D possibly matching TRBD1 (5 bases). CDR3 length: 16 amino acids. The V end lost 5 bases, the J end lost 7 bases, and 18 bases lay between the germline ends. Germline values: CDR1 MDHEN, CDR2 SYDVKM. This CDR3 reads CASSPPGGTGNSPLHF. In DNA, the CDR3 is TGTGCCAGCAGTCCCCCGGGGGGGACGGGGAATTCACCCCTCCACTTT.

In this sample, this clone turned up once. The chain is built from TRBV9 and TRBJ2-7; the D gene is possibly TRBD2 (5 bases). There are 14 residues in the CDR3. The ends were cut back, 2 bases at V and 6 bases at J, with 15 bases in the middle. Germline CDR1 is SGDLS and CDR2 is YYNGEE. The CDR3 bases are TGTGCCAGCAGCGTGTCTAGCCTTTCTCTCGAGCAGTACTTC. This translates into CASSVSSLSLEQYF. The whole variable domain, filled in from reference TRBV9 and TRBJ2-7, reads DSGVTQTPKHLITATGQRVTLRCSPRSGDLSVYWYQQSLDQGLQFLIQYYNGEERAKGNILERFSAQQFPDLHSELNLSSLELGDSALYFCASSVSSLSLEQYFGPGTRLTVT.

V is TRBV19 and J is TRBJ1-1; TRBD1 aligns across 8 bases. The CDR3 totals 13 residues. With 7 bases clipped from V and 4 bases from J, the junction kept 5 bases outside the gene matches. Germline CDR1 reads LNHDA; CDR2 reads SQIVND (reference sequence). CDR3 DNA sequence: TGTGCCAGTATTGGACAGGGTGGCACTGAAGCTTTCTTT. It yields the protein CASIGQGGTEAFF.

This chain links TRBV7-2 with TRBJ2-5; 7 positions agree with TRBD2. V shed 1 base and J 2 bases; nucleotides not matched to a gene: 4. The germline CDR1 and CDR2 sequences are SGHTA and FQGNSA. The CDR3 contains 15 residues. This CDR3 reads CASSLGTSWQETQYF. As DNA, the CDR3 is TGTGCCAGCAGCTTAGGGACTAGTTGGCAAGAGACCCAGTACTTC.

The chain couples TRBV29-1 to TRBJ2-1; 15 nucleotides align to TRBD2. CDR1 is SQVTM and CDR2 is ANQGSEA in the germline V gene. Trimming took 7 bases from V and 8 from J; bases not matched to a gene: 6. This CDR3 contains 14 residues. The CDR3 region is CSGGLAGGRDEQFF. The CDR3 nucleotides are TGCAGCGGTGGACTAGCGGGAGGGCGAGATGAGCAGTTCTTC.

The genes are TRBV1 and TRBJ2-7; TRBD2 reflects the table's D call only, with no check against the DNA. TRBV1 is a pseudogene locus. The CDR3 totals 15 residues. CDR3 in amino acids: CTSSHHSSGKAEQYF. In nucleotides, the CDR3 is TGCACCAGCAGCCACCACTCTAGCGGGAAGGCCGAGCAGTACTTC.

This clone was counted between two and nine times. CDR3 sequence (DNA): TGTGCCAGCAGTGCCAGACCCCGGACAGGGGTGGTTGGAGCTTTCTTT. Translation gives CASSARPRTGVVGAFF. The chain employs TRBV6-1 and TRBJ1-1, with 9 bases fitting TRBD1. The V segment lost 4 bases and the J segment 10 bases; nucleotides outside the gene matches: 16. The germline gives CDR1 MNHNS, CDR2 SASEGT. The CDR3 spans 16 residues.

V is TRBV10-3 and J is TRBJ2-5; the D is unclear. V gave up 2 bases and J gave up 1 base, with 11 bases separating them. The length of the CDR3 is 15 residues. From germline, CDR1 is ENHRY and CDR2 SYGVKD. CDR3 region: CAISEVKAVQETQYF. The CDR3 DNA sequence: TGTGCCATCAGTGAGGTGAAGGCGGTCCAAGAGACCCAGTACTTC.